These 9 T cell receptor beta chains were all obtained from the same sample, sequenced in a study of cytomegalovirus exposure and HLA in healthy donors. The PCR contained 60 Vbeta and 13 Jbeta primers. Some clones are missing from TCRdb's copy, which holds only in-frame ones; the method was immunoSEQ multiplex PCR. The table has about 97,000 clones, 73% seen once; the top ten hold about 3.7%. The sample consisted of PBMCs. Source of these receptors: a man aged 35 to 55 in good health and CMV-seronegative.

Only one count was recorded for this clone. The genes are TRBV28 and TRBJ1-5; D ambiguous. CDR1 and CDR2 (germline): MDHEN, SYDVKM. CDR3 length: 13 residues. Trimming stripped 5 bases from V and 7 bases from J, with 12 bases between. The CDR3 bases are TGTGCCAGCAGTCTGACGGGTTCCCAGCCCCAGCATTTT. This encodes CASSLTGSQPQHF.

The chain is built from TRBV6-5 and TRBJ1-2, with D uncertain. CDR3 length: 14 amino acids. Germline lookup yields CDR1 MNHEY and CDR2 SVGAGI. The V end was cut by 0 bases, the J end by 5 bases, with 10 bases between. The CDR3 region has the DNA TGTGCCAGCAGTTACTCGACTTCCTATTATGGCTACACCTTC. This sequence encodes CASSYSTSYYGYTF.

J is TRBJ2-3 and V is TRBV27, with 9 bases aligning to TRBD1. Germline CDR1 and CDR2: MNHEY and SMNVEV (reference sequence). This CDR3 region has 16 residues. V gave up 0 bases and J gave up 1 base; unmatched junction bases: 2. The DNA of the CDR3 is TGTGCCAGCAGTTTATCGTGGACAGGGGGCACAGATACGCAGTATTTT. Its protein product is CASSLSWTGGTDTQYF.

V usage is TRBV5-4 and J usage is TRBJ2-5; TRBD2 agrees at 8 bases. The CDR3 sequence is 15 residues long. V lost 0 bases to trimming and J lost 5 bases; unmatched junction nucleotides: 6. Germline assignment: CDR1 SGHNT and CDR2 YYREEE (reference sequence). The CDR3: CASSLEGTSWETQYF. The CDR3 DNA is TGTGCCAGCAGCTTGGAGGGGACTAGTTGGGAGACCCAGTACTTC.

There are a few counts of this clone. V gene TRBV7-8 combines with J gene TRBJ1-2, with D hard to call. V shed 4 bases and J shed 4 bases, with 22 bases lying between them. Germline V lookup: CDR1 SGHVS, CDR2 FQNEAQ. This CDR3 has 17 residues. For the CDR3, the DNA is TGTGCCAGCAGCTCCCGGGGATACGGAGGACCCGCCTATGGCTACACCTTC. It translates to CASSSRGYGGPAYGYTF.

The chain uses TRBV6-6 and TRBJ1-4; 7 positions match TRBD1. Germline V lookup: CDR1 MNHNY, CDR2 SVGAGI (reference sequence). Germline trimming cut 4 bases from V and 7 bases from J; bases unmatched to any gene: 9. This CDR3 has 15 residues. The CDR3 DNA sequence: TGTGCCAGCAGTTCCCATAAGGGGGCCGGTGAAAAACTGTTTTTT. Amino acids: CASSSHKGAGEKLFF.

The count of this clone is one. J is TRBJ1-6 and V is TRBV28, with 7 bases fitting TRBD1. Germline CDR1 reads MDHEN; CDR2 reads SYDVKM. This CDR3 region has 13 residues. The trim removed 3 bases at V and 8 bases at J, leaving 1 base unmatched. The CDR3 nucleotides read TGTGCCAGCAGTTTCACAGGGGATTCACCCCTCCACTTT. Protein product: CASSFTGDSPLHF.

V gene TRBV11-2 combines with J gene TRBJ1-4; 7 bases agree with TRBD1. CDR1 SGHAT and CDR2 FQNNGV come from the germline V gene. Unmatched junction bases numbered 7, after V lost 4 bases and J lost 5 bases. The CDR3 sequence is 15 residues long. In DNA form, the CDR3 reads TGTGCCAGCAGCTACACCGGGACAGCGAATGAAAAACTGTTTTTT. Translating gives CASSYTGTANEKLFF. The whole variable domain, filled in from reference TRBV11-2 and TRBJ1-4, reads EAGVAQSPRYKIIEKRQSVAFWCNPISGHATLYWYQQILGQGPKLLIQFQNNGVVDDSQLPKDRFSAERLKGVDSTLKIQPAKLEDSAVYLCASSYTGTANEKLFFGSGTQLSVL.

CDR3 loop: CASSFLGGTSTDTQYF. The CDR3 region has the DNA TGTGCCAGCAGTTTCTTGGGGGGGACAAGCACAGATACGCAGTATTTT. The chain has TRBV7-2 and TRBJ2-3; possible D gene TRBD2, 7 bases. This CDR3 comprises 16 residues. Germline V gene sequence: CDR1 SGHTA, CDR2 FQGNSA. V was pared by 6 bases and J by 0 bases, with 16 bases between.